This entry lists 7 T cell receptor beta chains sequenced from one sample in a study of blood T cell repertoires in COVID-19. TCRdb's copy holds only in-frame clones and misses some; the assay was immunoSEQ multiplex PCR. The data show roughly 230,000 clones, over 75% seen once. The sample consisted of peripheral blood. The receptors derive from a human donor in a cohort sampled during active COVID-19.

The chain has TRBV19 and TRBJ2-1; 10 bases map to TRBD2. This CDR3 has 16 amino acids. Trimming removed 3 bases from V and 4 bases from J; junction bases left unmatched: 6. Germline V gene data show CDR1 as LNHDA and CDR2 as SQIVND (reference sequence). CDR3 loop: CASSILSSGSYNEQFF. The CDR3 region has the DNA TGTGCCAGTAGTATCTTGTCTAGCGGGAGTTACAATGAGCAGTTCTTC.

The chain has TRBV14 and TRBJ2-7; 10 nucleotides align to TRBD2. CDR1 and CDR2 from the germline V gene are SGHDN and FVKESK. With V trimmed by 3 bases and J by 3 bases, 8 bases remained unmatched. This CDR3 contains 16 residues. This CDR3 is CASSQLAGEQGYEQYF. The DNA for the CDR3 is TGTGCCAGCAGCCAGCTAGCGGGAGAGCAGGGCTACGAGCAGTACTTC.

The chain uses TRBV30 and TRBJ2-7, with D maybe TRBD1 (6 bases). Between the trimmed V and J ends, which lost 7 bases and 0 bases, there was a span of 13 bases. Germline values: CDR1 GTSNPN, CDR2 SVGIG (reference sequence). The CDR3 extends over 13 amino acids. CDR3 nucleotide sequence: TGTGCCTCCCGGGACACGAGCTCCTACGAGCAGTACTTC. Its translation is CASRDTSSYEQYF.

The genes are TRBV3-1 (or the pseudogene TRBV3-2) and TRBJ2-7; TRBD2 matches 12 bases. The CDR3 has 16 residues. V lost 0 bases and J lost 4; bases outside the gene matches: 4. Germline-derived CDR1 and CDR2 are LGHDT and YNNKEL (reference sequence). The CDR3 DNA sequence: TGTGCCAGCAGCCAAGATGTGACTAGCGGGAGATACGAGCAGTACTTC. It specifies CASSQDVTSGRYEQYF.

This chain links TRBV4-1 with TRBJ2-7; D possibly corresponds to TRBD2 (6 bases). The CDR3 is 14 residues long. The germline V gene has CDR1 MGHRA and CDR2 YSYEKL. The V end lost 0 bases, the J end lost 1 base, and 7 bases lay between the germline ends. CDR3 DNA sequence: TGCGCCAGCAGCCAAGAGGAGGGTTCCTACGAGCAGTACTTC. It is translated as CASSQEEGSYEQYF.

Note on this clone: A read error may produce the germline difference seen at one junction end. J is TRBJ2-5 and V is TRBV25-1; D gene ambiguous. The CDR3 has 12 amino acids. Germline V gives CDR1 MGHDK, CDR2 SYGVNS. CDR3 nucleotide sequence: TGTGCCAGCAGTGAACATCGTGAGAGCCAGTACTTC. Translation gives CASSEHRESQYF.

This rearrangement joins TRBV3-1 (or the pseudogene TRBV3-2) to TRBJ1-6; D remains ambiguous. The germline V and J ends were trimmed by 4 bases and 8 bases, with 24 bases remaining between them. The CDR3 contains 18 residues. The germline V gene has CDR1 LGHDT and CDR2 YNNKEL (reference sequence). The CDR3 sequence is CASSPRSVGIVNHSPLHF. In DNA form, the CDR3 reads TGTGCCAGCAGCCCCCGAAGTGTGGGCATTGTTAATCATTCACCCCTCCACTTT.